The present entry profiles one TCR beta chain with its context. This entry comes from a study of blood T cell repertoires in COVID-19. Looking at the study overall: COVID-19 samples from acute and convalescent phases originated in the United States, Italy and Spain. PBMCs, B-cell-depleted T cells, or T cells were the source of the cDNA or gDNA that made up the material.

Clinical histories supplied by participants themselves formed the basis of cohort assignment. V was pared by 10 bases and J by 5 bases, with 10 bases between. The CDR3 extends over 11 amino acids. CDR1 and CDR2 from the germline V gene are ENHRY and SYGVKD. As handled by the study authors: By means of reference gene primer amplification, nucleated cell counts were estimated. Assay: immunoSEQ multiplex PCR; the TCRdb copy retains only in-frame clones and omits some. V, J and clone size are taken as reported in that table, and D and trimming were inferred from the DNA itself. The data hold 220,000 or so clones, with 84% observed a single time.

Sequenced input: PBMCs or T cells enriched from blood (not recorded which). This receptor was identified in a woman aged 40 to 49 who had recovered from COVID-19. The chain links TRBV10-3 to TRBJ2-3; D is ambiguous. The CDR3: CATGELDTQYF. The DNA of the CDR3 is TGTGCCACCGGAGAGTTAGATACGCAGTATTTT.